This TCR beta chain was sequenced for a study of blood T cell repertoires in COVID-19. At the level of the study: Donors in the United States, Italy and Spain gave samples during acute or convalescent COVID-19. PBMCs, B-cell-depleted T cells, or T cells provided the cDNA or gDNA that made up the material.

This CDR3 has 16 residues. The junction had 13 bases not matched to a gene; V was cut back by 5 bases and J by 5 bases. The germline gives CDR1 WNHNN, CDR2 SYGVQD (reference sequence). Profiling relied on immunoSEQ multiplex PCR, and the TCRdb table lists in-frame clones only, not all of them. The table records about 270,000 clones, 70% to 90% of them present only once. Cohort placement rested on clinical history that participants reported themselves. The sequenced sample consisted of PBMCs or T cells enriched from blood (not recorded which). The chain recombines TRBV10-1 with TRBJ1-1, with TRBD1 identical over 8 bases. This sequence originates from a woman aged 40 to 49 with acute COVID-19. The CDR3 bases are TGCGCCAGCAGTCCGCGACAGGGGACTGGCGGAACTGAAGCTTTCTTT. This translates into CASSPRQGTGGTEAFF.